These T cell receptor beta chains were read from a single sample in a study of blood T cell repertoires in COVID-19. The assay was immunoSEQ multiplex PCR, and TCRdb's table has in-frame clones only and misses some. The profile covers around 94,000 clones, with around four fifths appearing a single time and approximately 9.8% taken by the ten largest. Sequenced sample: peripheral blood. These receptors originate from a man aged 60 to 75 with active or convalescent COVID-19. The CDR3 runs from the conserved cysteine through the conserved F or W. A D gene is named only where the DNA matches it firmly. A clone size is listed for some rows: how often the clone was seen (once, few, many), or a class if it is expanded.

len: 12; abundance: once; d_gene: .; v_gene: TRBV7-9; j_gene: TRBJ2-1; CDR3nt: TGTGCCAGCAGCCGAGACTACAATGAGCAGTTCTTC; CDR3aa: CASSRDYNEQFF
len: 13; abundance: .; d_gene: .; v_gene: TRBV11-3; j_gene: TRBJ1-2; CDR3nt: TGTGCCAGCAGCAAAGAGGGATTCTATGGCTACACCTTC; CDR3aa: CASSKEGFYGYTF
len: 14; abundance: .; d_gene: TRBD1; v_gene: TRBV24-1; j_gene: TRBJ2-5; CDR3nt: TGTGCCACCAAGGGGACAGGGTCGCAAGAGACCCAGTACTTC; CDR3aa: CATKGTGSQETQYF
len: 14; abundance: .; d_gene: .; v_gene: TRBV11-2; j_gene: TRBJ1-1; CDR3nt: TGTGCCAGCAGCGTCAGGGGTGCGGGGGCTGAAGCTTTCTTT; CDR3aa: CASSVRGAGAEAFF
len: 15; abundance: .; d_gene: .; v_gene: TRBV4-3; j_gene: TRBJ1-1; CDR3nt: TGCGCCAGCAGCCAATGGACAGAAATGAACACTGAAGCTTTCTTT; CDR3aa: CASSQWTEMNTEAFF
len: 15; abundance: .; d_gene: .; v_gene: TRBV6-6; j_gene: TRBJ1-4; CDR3nt: TGTGCCAGCAGTTACGGGGACCTTAGGGGGGAAAAACTGTTTTTT; CDR3aa: CASSYGDLRGEKLFF
len: 14; abundance: .; d_gene: .; v_gene: TRBV6-1; j_gene: TRBJ2-3; CDR3nt: TGTGCCAGCAGTGAGGCGGGGCGAACAGATACGCAGTATTTT; CDR3aa: CASSEAGRTDTQYF
len: 15; abundance: .; d_gene: .; v_gene: TRBV5-1; j_gene: TRBJ1-4; CDR3nt: TGCGCCAGCAGCCCGGAGGGGAGGCAAGCTGAAAAACTGTTTTTT; CDR3aa: CASSPEGRQAEKLFF
len: 16; abundance: .; d_gene: .; v_gene: TRBV5-1; j_gene: TRBJ2-5; CDR3nt: TGCGCCAGCAGCTTAGGGGAAGCGGGCGCGGGAGAGACCCAGTACTTC; CDR3aa: CASSLGEAGAGETQYF
len: 14; abundance: .; d_gene: .; v_gene: TRBV9; j_gene: TRBJ1-1; CDR3nt: TGTGCCAGCAGCGGAGGGACAATCGGAACTGAAGCTTTCTTT; CDR3aa: CASSGGTIGTEAFF
len: 14; abundance: many; d_gene: .; v_gene: TRBV30; j_gene: TRBJ1-5; CDR3nt: TGTGCCTGGAGCCACTACCCGGGAAATCAGCCCCAGCATTTT; CDR3aa: CAWSHYPGNQPQHF
len: 16; abundance: .; d_gene: TRBD2; v_gene: TRBV19; j_gene: TRBJ2-1; CDR3nt: TGTGCCAGTAGCTCTCCCCTCGGACTAGCGGGCGGTGAGCAGTTCTTC; CDR3aa: CASSSPLGLAGGEQFF
len: 15; abundance: .; d_gene: TRBD1; v_gene: TRBV9; j_gene: TRBJ2-1; CDR3nt: TGTGCCAGCAGCGCCCGACAGGGCTTGGACAATGAGCAGTTCTTC; CDR3aa: CASSARQGLDNEQFF
len: 15; abundance: .; d_gene: TRBD1; v_gene: TRBV4-1; j_gene: TRBJ1-3; CDR3nt: TGCGCCAGCAGCCTAGCGACAGGGTTAAGGAACACCATATATTTT; CDR3aa: CASSLATGLRNTIYF
len: 16; abundance: .; d_gene: TRBD1; v_gene: TRBV10-1; j_gene: TRBJ2-6; CDR3nt: TGCGCCAGCCCTACCTACAGGGGAAGAGGGGCCAACGTCCTGACTTTC; CDR3aa: CASPTYRGRGANVLTF
len: 14; abundance: .; d_gene: TRBD2; v_gene: TRBV4-1; j_gene: TRBJ2-5; CDR3nt: TGCGCCAGCAGCCAAGGGACTAGTTGGGAGACCCAGTACTTC; CDR3aa: CASSQGTSWETQYF
len: 14; abundance: .; d_gene: TRBD1; v_gene: TRBV6-4; j_gene: TRBJ2-1; CDR3nt: TGTGCCAGCAGTGACTCCGCCACAGGGGATGGACCGTTCTTC; CDR3aa: CASSDSATGDGPFF
len: 16; abundance: .; d_gene: .; v_gene: TRBV28; j_gene: TRBJ2-3; CDR3nt: TGTGCCAGCAGTTTATCCCTCCAGGGATACACAGATACGCAGTATTTT; CDR3aa: CASSLSLQGYTDTQYF